These T cell receptor beta chains were read from a single sample in a study of blood T cell repertoires in COVID-19. Only in-frame clones appear in the TCRdb table, and some are missing; sequencing was by immunoSEQ multiplex PCR. Here the sample spans around 200,000 clones, around 85% being singletons. The sequenced material came from peripheral blood. The receptors originated from a human donor in a cohort sampled during active COVID-19. Each CDR3 is given with its conserved first and last residue. The order of the fields is V gene, CDR3 protein.

TRBV27,CASSLNRNTGELFF
TRBV9,CASSAEVDSAYNEQFF
TRBV30,CAWAGGIKGNSPLHF
TRBV7-2,CASSLGLAPTDTQYF
TRBV27,CASSPGQDLYNSPLHF
TRBV4-2,CASSQGGTSLHEQYF
TRBV28,CASSLTARTQYF
TRBV19,CASSKRGLGSYEQYF
TRBV27,CASSLLGRGLDEQYF
TRBV7-8,CASTLRLVPDTQYF
TRBV9,CASSVSGLADYNEQFF
TRBV5-1,CASSSGHGMNTEAFF
TRBV7-2,CASSLAGSGRGSYSYNEQFF
TRBV5-1,CASSLQGLETQYF
TRBV29-1,CSVEVREGQPQHF
TRBV15,CATSRSGTGGSNGYTF
TRBV4-2,CASSQGGEGEQFF
TRBV28,CASSSPWAGIDGYTF
TRBV19,CASSVRDRSTDTQYF
TRBV7-2,CASSLSSALYNEQFF
TRBV12-5,CASGLPGTGDGYTF
TRBV6-5,CASSSVGTSGIPEQYF
TRBV6-5,CASSTTGTGGRTFF
TRBV11-2,CASSLAGPQGAEAFF
TRBV5-1,CASSSAGQGMRAFF
TRBV28,CASSLLGTVSYEQYF
TRBV4-3,CASSQEGGRGSYNEQFF
TRBV21-1,CASSQSVASEQYF
TRBV23-1,CASSQPTGTNYGYTF
TRBV7-2,CASSQDRGETQYF
TRBV5-4,CASSTDRVGRNEQYF
TRBV7-2,CASSLVTGGSYEQYF
TRBV19,CASSMGQNNSPLHF
TRBV11-3,CASSLDRGREQYF
TRBV5-1,CASSSGTGRLNYEQYF
TRBV27,CASSWKEFDEQFF
TRBV11-2,CASRTSGTISYNEQFF
TRBV6-2/TRBV6-3,CASSLAGVGPEQYF